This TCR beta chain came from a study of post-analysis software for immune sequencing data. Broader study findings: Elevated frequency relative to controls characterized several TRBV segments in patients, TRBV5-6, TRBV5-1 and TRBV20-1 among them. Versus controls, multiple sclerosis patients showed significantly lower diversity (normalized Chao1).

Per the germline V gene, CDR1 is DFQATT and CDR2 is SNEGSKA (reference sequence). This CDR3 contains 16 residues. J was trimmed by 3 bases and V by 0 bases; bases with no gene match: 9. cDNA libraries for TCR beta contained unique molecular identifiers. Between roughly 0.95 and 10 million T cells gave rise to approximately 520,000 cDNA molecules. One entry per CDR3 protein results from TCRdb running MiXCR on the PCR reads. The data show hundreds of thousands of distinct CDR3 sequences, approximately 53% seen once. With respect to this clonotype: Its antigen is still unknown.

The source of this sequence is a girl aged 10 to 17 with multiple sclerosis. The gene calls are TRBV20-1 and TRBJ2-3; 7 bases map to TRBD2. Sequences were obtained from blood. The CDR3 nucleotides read TGCAGTGCTAGAGATATAAGCGGGATTTTGACAGATACGCAGTATTTT. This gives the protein CSARDISGILTDTQYF.